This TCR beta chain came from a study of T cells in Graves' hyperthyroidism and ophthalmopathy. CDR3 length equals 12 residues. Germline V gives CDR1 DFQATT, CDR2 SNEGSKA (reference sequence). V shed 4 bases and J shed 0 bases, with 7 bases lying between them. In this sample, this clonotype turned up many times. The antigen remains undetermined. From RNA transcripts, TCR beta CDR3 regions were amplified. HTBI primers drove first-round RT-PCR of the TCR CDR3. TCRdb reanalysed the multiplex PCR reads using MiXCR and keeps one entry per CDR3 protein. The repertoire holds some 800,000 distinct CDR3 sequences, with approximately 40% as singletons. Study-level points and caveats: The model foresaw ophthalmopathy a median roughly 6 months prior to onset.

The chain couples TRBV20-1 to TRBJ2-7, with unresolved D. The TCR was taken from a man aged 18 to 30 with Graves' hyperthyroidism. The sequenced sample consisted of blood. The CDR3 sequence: CSATDRSYEQYF. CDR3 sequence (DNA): TGCAGTGCTACGGACCGCTCCTACGAGCAGTACTTC.